Below are 26 T cell receptor beta chains sequenced from a single sample in a study of Graves' ophthalmopathy and Graves' hyperthyroidism. The authors amplified TCR beta CDR3 regions from RNA transcripts. HTBI primers served in a first-round RT-PCR, which a second-round multiplex PCR followed. In TCRdb, the multiplex PCR reads were re-called with MiXCR into one record per CDR3 protein. The sample consists of about 370,000 distinct CDR3 sequences, approximately 18% of them appearing once. Sequencing was done on a sample of peripheral blood. These receptors were taken from an adult woman with stable Graves' hyperthyroidism.

This clonotype came up many times. The chain uses TRBV10-3 and TRBJ1-6; D remains unclear. The CDR3 is 17 residues long. V gave up 0 bases and J gave up 10 bases, with 19 bases separating them. Germline values: CDR1 ENHRY, CDR2 SYGVKD. The CDR3 DNA reads as TGTGCCATCAGTGAGTCGAAGTGGGATCCTCAAGGATCACCCCTCCACTTT. Translated: CAISESKWDPQGSPLHF.

This clonotype was observed at least ten times. The V and J genes are TRBV12-3 or TRBV12-4 and TRBJ2-7; no firm D call. The length of the CDR3 is 15 residues. V lost 3 bases and J lost 0, with 12 bases in between. In DNA form, the CDR3 reads TGTGCCAGCAGTTTGGGTCAGAGTAGCTCCTACGAGCAGTACTTC. This sequence encodes CASSLGQSSSYEQYF.

This clonotype was observed many times. V is TRBV29-1 and J is TRBJ1-2; D uncertain. This CDR3 region has 13 residues. Per the germline V gene, CDR1 is SQVTM and CDR2 is ANQGSEA. V was cut by 4 bases and J by 4 bases, with 13 bases left in between. The DNA of the CDR3 is TGCAGCGTTGGGGGAGGTGCAGTCTATGGCTACACCTTC. Translating gives CSVGGGAVYGYTF.

In its sample, this clonotype was seen many times. V is TRBV20-1 and J is TRBJ1-1; D is possibly TRBD1 (6 bases). The CDR3 length is 13 residues. Germline CDR1 DFQATT, CDR2 SNEGSKA (reference sequence). Trimming took off 2 bases at V and 4 bases at J, with 11 bases between the two ends. CDR3 sequence reads: CSARPLDSTEAFF. In DNA form, the CDR3 reads TGCAGTGCTAGACCCCTGGACAGCACTGAAGCTTTCTTT.

The table lists this clonotype with many counts. The rearrangement links TRBV12-3 or TRBV12-4 to TRBJ1-5; TRBD1 matches 7 bases. This CDR3 comprises 16 residues. V lost 7 bases to trimming and J lost 2 bases; unmatched junction nucleotides: 11. The CDR3 DNA sequence: TGTGCCAGCACCAAAACAGGGGTGGCGGGCAATCAGCCCCAGCATTTT. This encodes CASTKTGVAGNQPQHF.

The chain links TRBV6-1 to TRBJ2-5; D gene unclear. From germline, CDR1 is MNHNS and CDR2 SASEGT. The ends were cut back, 5 bases at V and 8 bases at J, with 15 bases in the middle. This CDR3 region has 13 residues. CDR3 region: CASSPGPLFTQYF. The CDR3 region has the DNA TGTGCCAGCAGTCCGGGCCCACTTTTTACCCAGTACTTC.

This clonotype appeared many times. The chain employs TRBV27 and TRBJ2-5, with D tentatively TRBD2 (6 bases). Trimming shortened V by 3 bases and J by 5 bases, and 10 bases separated the two germline ends. This CDR3 spans 13 amino acids. Germline CDR1 is MNHEY and CDR2 is SMNVEV (reference sequence). Written as DNA, the CDR3 is TGTGCCAGCAGTTTTTCAGGAGGGGAGACCCAGTACTTC. This sequence encodes CASSFSGGETQYF.

The chain has TRBV18 and TRBJ2-7; tentative D call: TRBD1 (5 bases). Looked up from germline, CDR1 is KGHSH and CDR2 is LQKENI. The ends were cut back, 3 bases at V and 2 bases at J, with 11 bases in the middle. The CDR3 runs to 14 residues. The CDR3 DNA reads TGTGCCAGCTCACCGAAGCAGGGCCCCTACGAGCAGTACTTC. As protein: CASSPKQGPYEQYF. Full variable domain (rest looked up from reference TRBV18 and TRBJ2-7): NAGVMQNPRHLVRRRGQEARLRCSPMKGHSHVYWYRQLPEEGLKFMVYLQKENIIDESGMPKERFSAEFPKEGPSILRIQQVVRGDSAAYFCASSPKQGPYEQYFGPGTRLTVT.

This clonotype was counted many times. The V call is TRBV20-1, the J call TRBJ2-7; D unclear. The CDR3 sequence is 10 residues long. Germline V lookup: CDR1 DFQATT, CDR2 SNEGSKA (reference sequence). Trimming pared 6 bases from V and 2 bases from J, leaving 5 bases between. The CDR3 loop reads CSASTYEQYF. The CDR3 coding sequence is TGCAGTGCGTCTACCTACGAGCAGTACTTC.

In its sample, this clonotype was seen many times. The rearrangement links TRBV20-1 to TRBJ1-2; D is perhaps TRBD1 (6 bases). The germline V gene encodes CDR1 DFQATT and CDR2 SNEGSKA (reference sequence). V was shortened by 6 bases and J by 0 bases, with 17 bases between the two germline ends. The length of the CDR3 is 15 residues. In DNA form, the CDR3 reads TGCAGTGCCCCGGGCAGGGGATCAGCTAACTATGGCTACACCTTC. Its protein product is CSAPGRGSANYGYTF.

Ten or more counts support this clonotype. V and J are TRBV6-4 and TRBJ2-5; possible D gene TRBD1, 6 bases. This CDR3 region has 18 residues. CDR1 MRHNA and CDR2 SNTAGT come from the germline V gene. V was cut by 6 bases and J by 0 bases, with 23 bases left in between. The CDR3, as DNA: TGTGCCAGCAGGAGGGGACATGATACGACTCGCTACCAAGAGACCCAGTACTTC. It encodes CASRRGHDTTRYQETQYF.

The gene calls are TRBV28 and TRBJ1-2; 12 bases map to TRBD1. CDR1 and CDR2 (germline): MDHEN, SYDVKM. The CDR3 has 16 residues. V dropped 5 bases and J dropped 2; count of bases not matched to a gene: 6. CDR3 DNA: TGTGCCAGCAGTCCCGGGACAGGGGGCAGAAACTATGGCTACACCTTC. Protein: CASSPGTGGRNYGYTF.

This clonotype was counted ten times or more. This chain links TRBV11-2 with TRBJ1-1; D is perhaps TRBD1 (6 bases). Germline V CDR1 and CDR2: SGHAT, FQNNGV. The ends were cut back, 7 bases at V and 1 base at J, with 10 bases in the middle. This CDR3 contains 13 residues. CDR3 bases: TGTGCCAGCACAGGGGATACGAACACTGAAGCTTTCTTT. It yields the protein CASTGDTNTEAFF.

At least ten counts were recorded for this clonotype. V is TRBV24-1 and J is TRBJ2-2; 10 positions agree with TRBD1. V gave up 1 base and J gave up 4 bases; unmatched junction bases: 2. This CDR3 contains 16 residues. Germline V gene lookup returns CDR1 KGHDR and CDR2 SFDVKD. This CDR3 is CATSDLGQGGTGELFF. The CDR3, as DNA: TGTGCCACCAGTGATTTAGGACAGGGGGGCACCGGGGAGCTGTTTTTT.

This clonotype has only a few counts. The rearrangement uses TRBV4-1 and TRBJ1-5; a possible D gene is TRBD1 (5 bases). Germline CDR1 reads MGHRA; CDR2 reads YSYEKL. The CDR3 loop spans 15 amino acids. Between the trimmed V and J ends, which lost 5 bases and 0 bases, there was a span of 11 bases. In DNA form, the CDR3 reads TGCGCCAGCAGCGGGGACTATCATAGCAATCAGCCCCAGCATTTT. Translating gives CASSGDYHSNQPQHF.

This clonotype was observed many times. J is TRBJ2-7 and V is TRBV19; TRBD1 or TRBD2 may be the D gene (5 bases each). V gave up 6 bases and J gave up 5 bases, with 11 bases separating them. CDR1 LNHDA and CDR2 SQIVND come from the germline V gene (reference sequence). This CDR3 has 12 residues. The CDR3 sequence: CASSSGPNEQYF. The CDR3 DNA reads as TGTGCCAGTAGCTCGGGACCTAACGAGCAGTACTTC.

This clonotype has ten or more counts. The chain combines TRBV25-1 with TRBJ1-1, with unresolved D. Germline CDR1 is MGHDK and CDR2 is SYGVNS. The CDR3 covers 13 residues. Trimming removed 2 bases at V and 5 bases at J, with 9 bases between. CDR3 DNA sequence: TGTGCCAGCAGTGAAAACCCGGGGACTGAAGCTTTCTTT. This codes for CASSENPGTEAFF.

This clonotype came up many times. The chain links TRBV28 to TRBJ1-2; TRBD1 is a possible D gene (6 bases). The germline gives CDR1 MDHEN, CDR2 SYDVKM. Between the trimmed V and J ends, which lost 1 base and 4 bases, there was a span of 10 bases. The CDR3 covers 14 residues. As DNA, the CDR3 is TGTGCCAGCAGTTTATCGGGCAGGGGCTATGGCTACACCTTC. It translates to CASSLSGRGYGYTF.

In its sample, this clonotype was seen many times. This chain joins TRBV19 and TRBJ1-1; D possibly corresponds to TRBD1 (6 bases). CDR1 and CDR2 from the germline V gene are LNHDA and SQIVND (reference sequence). Trimming took off 2 bases at V and 3 bases at J, with 7 bases between the two ends. The CDR3 totals 13 residues. The CDR3, as DNA: TGTGCCAGTAGTATATCAGGGGACACTGAAGCTTTCTTT. Protein product: CASSISGDTEAFF.

This clonotype has only a few counts. This chain connects TRBV20-1 to TRBJ1-5; TRBD1 agrees at 11 bases. CDR3 size: 16 residues. V was clipped by 6 bases and J by 3 bases; unmatched bases: 10. Germline V gene data show CDR1 as DFQATT and CDR2 as SNEGSKA (reference sequence). DNA for the CDR3: TGCAGTGCCCCTGGACAGGGGGCGGTTACCAATCAGCCCCAGCATTTT. It translates to CSAPGQGAVTNQPQHF.

This clonotype was picked up many times. The chain carries TRBV28 and TRBJ1-5; D is possibly TRBD1 (5 bases). Trimming left V 7 bases short and J 8 bases short, with 18 bases between. There are 14 residues in the CDR3. Germline V gene lookup returns CDR1 MDHEN and CDR2 SYDVKM. CDR3 bases: TGTGCCAGCATCCTTCGGGGGTTCTGGGAGCCCCAGCATTTT. It codes for CASILRGFWEPQHF.

This clonotype was picked up many times. The chain couples TRBV28 to TRBJ2-5; TRBD2 is a possible D gene (7 bases). Germline V CDR1 and CDR2: MDHEN, SYDVKM. Trimming took off 8 bases at V and 7 bases at J, with 23 bases between the two ends. This CDR3 has 15 residues. The CDR3 nucleotides are TGTGCCAGCCATGGAATGTACGGGGAGGGGGGGACCCAGTACTTC. Translated, it gives CASHGMYGEGGTQYF. Full variable domain (outside the CDR3, taken from reference TRBV28 and TRBJ2-5): DVKVTQSSRYLVKRTGEKVFLECVQDMDHENMFWYRQDPGLGLRLIYFSYDVKMKEKGDIPEGYSVSREKKERFSLILESASTNQTSMYLCASHGMYGEGGTQYFGPGTRLLVL.

This clonotype appeared many times. V gene TRBV20-1 combines with J gene TRBJ1-1; weak D call: TRBD1 (5 bases). The CDR3 runs 13 residues. V lost 6 bases and J 0 bases, leaving 11 bases between the germline ends. Germline CDR1 and CDR2: DFQATT and SNEGSKA (reference sequence). The CDR3 is CSALGRVNTEAFF. For the CDR3, the DNA is TGCAGTGCCCTAGGCAGGGTGAACACTGAAGCTTTCTTT.

This clonotype was recorded at least ten times. The chain recombines TRBV19 with TRBJ1-1; unclear D gene. V was pared by 1 base and J by 2 bases, with 5 bases between. CDR3 length equals 13 residues. Looked up from germline, CDR1 is LNHDA and CDR2 is SQIVND (reference sequence). The CDR3 DNA is TGTGCCAGTAGTATAGCCTACAACACTGAAGCTTTCTTT. Translating it yields CASSIAYNTEAFF.

This clonotype was counted between two and nine times. This likely comes from a read error, as the CDR3 has no conserved phenylalanine or tryptophan at its end. J is TRBJ2-2 and V is TRBV28; possible D gene TRBD2, 6 bases. The CDR3 is made up of 17 amino acids. Trimming stripped 5 bases from V and 0 bases from J, with 16 bases between. Germline V gene data show CDR1 as MDHEN and CDR2 as SYDVKM. The CDR3 nucleotides are TGTGCCAGCAGTCCCTTGGGACTCGCGGCGAACACCGGGGAGCTGTTTTAT. Translated: CASSPLGLAANTGELFY.

This clonotype was seen at least ten times. The V call is TRBV7-6, the J call TRBJ2-7, with D unresolved. The germline V gene has CDR1 SGHVS and CDR2 FNYEAQ. This CDR3 comprises 11 residues. Trimming took off 2 bases at V and 6 bases at J, with 5 bases between the two ends. The CDR3 reads CASSLNSEQYF. The CDR3 DNA sequence: TGTGCCAGCAGCTTAAACTCCGAGCAGTACTTC.